This TCR beta chain was recovered during a study of blood T cells in healthy people across ages. Study-wide results and limits: As age increased, TCR beta diversity per million T cells fell in a roughly linear fashion.

Through a sample-barcoded 5' primer and a J-beta primer mix, a second PCR was run for roughly 6 to 11 cycles. The template-switch adaptor was a 5' adaptor with 12 random nucleotides. It tagged each cDNA molecule. TCRdb re-analysed the 5' RACE reads in MiXCR, keeping a single row per CDR3 protein. Here the sample spans about 1 million distinct CDR3 sequences, 40% to 45% being singletons. CDR1 and CDR2 (germline): SGHRS, YFSETQ. The CDR3 is made up of 18 amino acids. Every sample gave at least 5 micrograms of total RNA when it was extracted. Concerning this clonotype: Its antigen is unknown. Its ends do not fully match the called genes, so a read error is possible.

The origin of this receptor is a woman aged 55-69 years in good health. Source material: blood. J is TRBJ2-3 and V is TRBV5-1, with TRBD2 matching 12 bases. The DNA for the CDR3 is TGCGTCAGCAGCTTTCCGGCTAGCGGGAGGGCTGCCGGAGATACGCAGTATTTT. Its translation: CVSSFPASGRAAGDTQYF. Full variable domain (outside the CDR3, taken from reference TRBV5-1 and TRBJ2-3): KAGVTQTPRYLIKTRGQQVTLSCSPISGHRSVSWYQQTPGQGLQFLFEYFSETQRNKGNFPGRFSGRQFSNSRSEMNVSTLELGDSALYLCVSSFPASGRAAGDTQYFGPGTRLTVL.